The 15 T cell receptor beta chains reported below all come from one sample, sequenced in a study of post-analysis software for immune sequencing data (dated by TCRdb to 2013 to 2016). Here is what the overall study found, with its caveats: Patients showed significantly higher frequencies than controls for 4 or 5 TRBV segments, among them TRBV5-6, TRBV5-1 and TRBV20-1.

Preparation of the library involved PCR. Instrument on record: Illumina HiSeq 2500. Unique molecular identifiers were incorporated into TCR beta cDNA libraries to reduce PCR and sequencing biases. Using fastp at Q25 and MiXCR, TCRdb reprocessed the public reads and kept productive beta chains. Each record represents a unique CDR3 protein, reported with the most common genes and DNA among its rows. This sample has over 250,000 distinct CDR3 sequences in its table, and 36% of those were observed once. The ten top clones hold less than 6% of the sample. Their antigen targets remain unknown. The sample consisted of blood. The receptors stem from a girl aged 5-17 years with multiple sclerosis.

Of note for this clonotype: The junction departs from the called germline gene at one end, perhaps through a read error. The V call is TRBV27, the J call TRBJ2-1; TRBD2 matches at 10 bases. CDR1 is MNHEY, CDR2 SMNVEV, per germline (reference sequence). This CDR3 has 16 amino acids. CDR3: CACSPLAGGLGNEQFF. The CDR3 DNA reads TGTGCCTGCAGCCCTTTAGCGGGAGGTTTGGGAAATGAGCAGTTCTTC.

This clonotype was detected a few times. This chain connects TRBV7-9 to TRBJ1-2; possibly TRBD1 for D (5 bases). Germline values: CDR1 SEHNR, CDR2 FQNEAQ (reference sequence). The V and J ends lost 0 bases and 0 bases respectively, with 23 bases between them. The CDR3 totals 20 residues. The CDR3 is CASSLALRTKGTPANYGYTF. CDR3 sequence (DNA): TGTGCCAGCAGCTTAGCGCTTCGGACAAAAGGAACTCCAGCTAACTATGGCTACACCTTC. Supplemented by reference TRBV7-9 and TRBJ1-2, the full variable domain reads DTGVSQNPRHKITKRGQNVTFRCDPISEHNRLYWYRQTLGQGPEFLTYFQNEAQLEKSRLLSDRFSAERPKGSFSTLEIQRTEQGDSAMYLCASSLALRTKGTPANYGYTFGSGTRLTVV.

The V and J genes are TRBV7-9 and TRBJ1-1; no clear D gene. V gave up 3 bases and J gave up 5 bases, with 16 bases separating them. Germline assignment: CDR1 SEHNR and CDR2 FQNEAQ (reference sequence). CDR3 length: 15 residues. The DNA of the CDR3 is TGTGCCAGCAGCTTGGCGCGCCGGGGAAGAACTGAAGCTTTCTTT. This encodes CASSLARRGRTEAFF.

This rearrangement joins TRBV27 to TRBJ1-1; TRBD1 might be the D (5 bases). Trimming took 6 bases from V and 0 from J, leaving 8 bases between them. Germline values: CDR1 MNHEY, CDR2 SMNVEV (reference sequence). The CDR3 has 13 residues. The CDR3 bases are TGTGCCAGCAGACAGGTGGTGAACACTGAAGCTTTCTTT. Its translation: CASRQVVNTEAFF.

This clonotype was seen repeatedly, ten times or more. The chain recombines TRBV14 with TRBJ2-3; no clear D gene. Trimming shortened V by 0 bases and J by 6 bases, and 7 bases separated the two germline ends. The germline CDR1 and CDR2 sequences are SGHDN and FVKESK. This CDR3 contains 13 residues. The CDR3 loop is CASSQDRHDTQYF. In DNA form, the CDR3 reads TGTGCCAGCAGCCAAGATCGGCACGATACGCAGTATTTT.

The V gene is TRBV28, the J gene TRBJ2-7; D remains unclear. Germline V gives CDR1 MDHEN, CDR2 SYDVKM. V was trimmed by 3 bases and J by 6 bases, leaving 18 bases between them. CDR3 size: 15 residues. This CDR3 is CASSFTASRVREQYF. Here the CDR3 DNA reads TGTGCCAGCAGTTTTACGGCTTCCCGAGTACGCGAGCAGTACTTC.

The chain is built from TRBV20-1 and TRBJ1-1; 8 bases fit TRBD1. Looked up from germline, CDR1 is DFQATT and CDR2 is SNEGSKA (reference sequence). This CDR3 region has 12 residues. The chain's CDR3 is CRADRDGPEAFF. Written as DNA, the CDR3 is TGCAGGGCGGACAGGGACGGGCCTGAAGCTTTCTTT.

As for this clonotype: Germline is not matched at one junction end, which may reflect a read error. The gene calls are TRBV7-2 and TRBJ2-6; D not resolved. The germline V gene encodes CDR1 SGHTA and CDR2 FQGNSA. The length of the CDR3 is 14 residues. Here the CDR3 DNA reads TGTGCCGGCAGCCCTTCCACTGGGGCCAACGTCCTGACTTTC. The encoded protein is CAGSPSTGANVLTF.

Only one count was recorded for this clonotype. A much larger clone differs by one base, so this may be a read error. This chain uses TRBV20-1 with TRBJ2-3, with 8 nucleotides matching TRBD2. From germline, CDR1 is DFQATT and CDR2 SNEGSKA (reference sequence). The CDR3 totals 11 residues. CDR3 residues: CSLPGLESQYF. The CDR3 DNA follows: TGCAGCCTACCGGGACTAGAATCTCAGTATTTT.

This chain connects TRBV12-3 or TRBV12-4 to TRBJ2-1; 9 bases are shared with TRBD2. This CDR3 comprises 13 residues. The trim removed 6 bases at V and 7 bases at J, leaving 4 bases unmatched. The chain's CDR3 is CASRLTSGNEQFF. The DNA of the CDR3 is TGTGCCAGCAGGCTGACTAGCGGTAATGAGCAGTTCTTC.

The rearrangement links TRBV7-8 to TRBJ2-3; possible D gene TRBD2, 5 bases. Germline V gives CDR1 SGHVS, CDR2 FQNEAQ. Between the trimmed V and J ends, which lost 0 bases and 4 bases, there was a span of 11 bases. The CDR3 has 15 amino acids. The CDR3 region is CASSLAGRTADTQYF. The CDR3 DNA is TGTGCCAGCAGCTTAGCGGGGAGAACGGCAGATACGCAGTATTTT.

This clonotype is a singleton in its sample. One end of the junction fails to match germline, which may point to a read error. This CDR3 reads CSSSGRSGKLLDTQYF. The CDR3 region has the DNA TGTTCCAGCAGCGGACGGTCCGGGAAGCTCCTAGATACGCAGTATTTT. The genes are TRBV7-9 and TRBJ2-3; a weak D match, TRBD2 (5 bases). Germline V gene sequence: CDR1 SEHNR, CDR2 FQNEAQ (reference sequence). The CDR3 covers 16 residues.

In DNA, the CDR3 is TGTGCCAGCAGTAAAGACAGGGAGCAGTTCTTC. Translation gives CASSKDREQFF. The V and J genes are TRBV6-2 or TRBV6-3 and TRBJ2-1; D is perhaps TRBD1 (6 bases). Trimming left V 5 bases short and J 10 bases short, with 9 bases between. CDR3 length: 11 residues. Germline V gives CDR1 MNHEY, CDR2 SVGEGT.

This rearrangement joins TRBV7-6 to TRBJ1-1, with D tentatively TRBD1 (6 bases). This CDR3 contains 13 residues. The V and J ends lost 5 bases and 10 bases respectively, with 17 bases between them. Germline V gene sequence: CDR1 SGHVS, CDR2 FNYEAQ. The CDR3 region has the DNA TGTGCCAGCAGCGAGGGACACCAAGGCGGAGCTTTCTTT. Protein: CASSEGHQGGAFF.

This clonotype was counted a few times. This chain joins TRBV20-1 and TRBJ2-3; D perhaps matches TRBD1 (5 bases). This CDR3 region has 16 residues. The V and J ends lost 5 bases and 0 bases respectively, with 18 bases between them. The V gene's germline CDR1 is DFQATT and CDR2 SNEGSKA (reference sequence). DNA of the CDR3: TGCAGTGCTGACCGTAGAGGCAGGGAAAGCACAGATACGCAGTATTTT. The encoded protein is CSADRRGRESTDTQYF.